This is a list of T cell receptor beta chains from one sample in a study of T cell repertoires in cytomegalovirus infection. TCRdb recomputed calls from the reads with MiXCR, one row per CDR3 protein. The sample carries 150,000 to 200,000 distinct CDR3 sequences, approximately 15% recorded once. The source material was PBMCs. The source is a human donor in good health (CMV status not recorded). Some clones in this sample may be carry-over from other donors' samples. Both conserved end residues are part of each CDR3. A D gene is named only where the DNA matches it firmly. The size field is filled for only some rows; it gives once, few, many or a size class.

size	V	J	D	DNA	CDR3
many	TRBV19	TRBJ1-5	TRBD1	TGTGCCAGTAGAACTTTTGGCCAGGGGGGTCAGCCCCAGCATTTT	CASRTFGQGGQPQHF
few	TRBV6-2/TRBV6-3	TRBJ2-7	TRBD2	TGTGCCAGCAGTAGACACCCAGGACTAGCGGGCTCCTACGAGCAGTACTTC	CASSRHPGLAGSYEQYF
NA	TRBV11-2	TRBJ2-1	TRBD2	TGTGCCAGCAGCTTAGAGGGGGGTGAGCGGGAGGGCCCTAACAATGAGCAGTTCTTC	CASSLEGGEREGPNNEQFF
few	TRBV6-2/TRBV6-3	TRBJ2-6	TRBD1	TGTGCCAGCAGTGCATCACAGGGGGCTGGGGCCAACGTCCTGACTTTC	CASSASQGAGANVLTF
many	TRBV12-3/TRBV12-4	TRBJ2-7	NA	TGTGCCAGCAGTATCGTAGGGGAGCAGTACTTC	CASSIVGEQYF
many	TRBV11-2	TRBJ1-5	NA	TGTGCCAGCAGCTTAAGTTTAGGGGGTGAGAGCAATCAGCCCCAGCATTTT	CASSLSLGGESNQPQHF
many	TRBV19	TRBJ2-3	NA	TGTGCCAGTACCTCCTCGCGGGCCGCTAGCACAGATACGCAGTATTTT	CASTSSRAASTDTQYF
many	TRBV7-2	TRBJ1-1	NA	TGTGCCAGCAGCGGGCCGACAGTGGCCACTGAAGCTTTCTTT	CASSGPTVATEAFF
NA	TRBV7-2	TRBJ1-1	NA	TGTGCCAGCAGCCCGGGGACCGACCGTGAAGCTTTCTTT	CASSPGTDREAFF
few	TRBV10-2	TRBJ2-3	TRBD2	TGCGCCAGCAGTGTCGGGGGGGTTACAGATACGCAGTATTTT	CASSVGGVTDTQYF
many	TRBV7-2	TRBJ1-1	NA	TGTGCCAGCAGCACACTGGGGTACACTGAAGCTTTCTTT	CASSTLGYTEAFF